Each of the 6 T cell receptor beta chains below was sequenced from the same sample in a study of cytomegalovirus exposure and HLA in healthy donors. Profiling relied on immunoSEQ multiplex PCR, and the TCRdb table lists in-frame clones only, not all of them. This table holds 250,000 to 350,000 clones, approximately 86% found once. The sample consisted of PBMCs. The origin of the receptors is a woman in her twenties or thirties in good health and CMV-seropositive.

This chain connects TRBV19 to TRBJ1-1, with 8 bases aligning to TRBD1. The J segment lost 11 bases and the V segment lost 9 bases, leaving 14 bases of the junction unmatched. CDR1 and CDR2 (germline): LNHDA, SQIVND (reference sequence). This CDR3 has 13 residues. Here the CDR3 reads CASHRGSQREAFF. The CDR3 DNA sequence: TGTGCCAGCCACAGGGGGTCACAAAGGGAGGCTTTCTTT.

J is TRBJ2-5 and V is TRBV7-2; 8 nucleotides match TRBD1. This CDR3 contains 15 residues. V dropped 6 bases and J dropped 1; count of bases not matched to a gene: 7. Germline V CDR1 and CDR2: SGHTA, FQGNSA. This CDR3 is CASRRTGSFQETQYF. The CDR3 nucleotides are TGTGCCAGCAGAAGGACAGGGAGTTTCCAAGAGACCCAGTACTTC. The full variable domain, rest sourced from reference TRBV7-2 and TRBJ2-5, is GAGVSQSPSNKVTEKGKDVELRCDPISGHTALYWYRQSLGQGLEFLIYFQGNSAPDKSGLPSDRFSAERTGGSVSTLTIQRTQQEDSAVYLCASRRTGSFQETQYFGPGTRLLVL.

The chain carries TRBV2 and TRBJ1-2; no clear D. The CDR3 runs to 14 residues. V was trimmed by 1 base and J by 4 bases, leaving 10 bases between them. Germline CDR1 is SNHLY and CDR2 is FYNNEI. The CDR3 DNA follows: TGTGCCAGCAGTGAAGGCAGAGCCCTCTATGGCTACACCTTC. Residues: CASSEGRALYGYTF.

Concerning this clone: At the DNA level, this CDR3 is encoded by other sequences in the same sample as well. The chain uses TRBV6-1 and TRBJ2-1; 9 bases agree with TRBD2. The CDR3 has 14 residues. CDR1 and CDR2 from the germline V gene are MNHNS and SASEGT. Germline trimming cut 3 bases from V and 4 bases from J; bases unmatched to any gene: 1. The DNA of the CDR3 is TGTGCCAGCAGTGAGGCGGGAGGGTACAATGAGCAGTTCTTC. Amino acid sequence: CASSEAGGYNEQFF.

This clone was recorded once. In nucleotides, the CDR3 is TGTGCCAGCAGCCCAAGGACTAGCGGGGGCGCGAACACCGGGGAGCTGTTTTTT. Residues: CASSPRTSGGANTGELFF. The rearrangement joins TRBV7-8 to TRBJ2-2, with 13 bases lining up with TRBD2. Per germline, CDR1 SGHVS and CDR2 FQNEAQ. CDR3 length: 18 residues. V trimming: 5 bases; J trimming: 0 bases; junction bases outside the gene matches: 6.

The chain couples TRBV2 to TRBJ1-3; no clear D. The germline V gene has CDR1 SNHLY and CDR2 FYNNEI. V dropped 3 bases and J dropped 0 bases, with 6 bases sitting between them. This CDR3 has 14 residues. For the CDR3, the DNA is TGTGCCAGCAGTGATCAGGTCTCTGGAAACACCATATATTTT. It translates to CASSDQVSGNTIYF.